These T cell receptor beta chains were read from a single sample in a study of blood T cell repertoires in COVID-19. Generated by immunoSEQ multiplex PCR, the TCRdb table keeps only in-frame clones and is missing some. The sample contains about 350,000 clones, 88% of which appear only once. Sequenced input: PBMCs or T cells enriched from blood (not recorded which). The receptors shown here come from a woman aged 25 to 39 who had been exposed to COVID-19. Each CDR3 is given without its conserved first and last residue.

>14|TRBV5-1|TRBJ2-2
ASSLLAGEGTGELF
>12|TRBV30|TRBJ1-5
AWSRGRGHQPQH
>12|TRBV6-5|TRBJ1-5
ASSQDYSNQPQH
>13|TRBV6-5|TRBJ2-1
ATHGASGSYNEQF
>16|TRBV18|TRBJ2-5
ASSPRTSGKVGRETQY
>12|TRBV27|TRBJ2-5
ASGLQTPGGTQY
>12|TRBV28|TRBJ1-1
ASSFGQVNTEAF
>14|TRBV5-1|TRBJ2-5
ASSSAGLGSWETQY
>14|TRBV27|TRBJ1-1
ASSLSGGWIRTEAF
>13|TRBV11-2|TRBJ2-3
ASSLIAGPTDTQY
>11|TRBV13|TRBJ1-1
ASSLQGRTEAF
>13|TRBV7-3|TRBJ2-3
ASSTMTSEPDTQY
>13|TRBV7-9|TRBJ1-3
ASSPAGWSGNTIY
>11|TRBV2|TRBJ1-6
ATQSGGGSPLH
>14|TRBV12-5|TRBJ1-1
ASGWPGYERNTEAF
>11|TRBV28|TRBJ2-7
ASRRTGSYEQY
>11|TRBV11-2|TRBJ2-7
ASSQRTTYEQY
>13|TRBV7-2|TRBJ2-7
ASSAGQGFLDEQY
>12|TRBV20-1|TRBJ2-7
SASRSSGAYEQY
>12|TRBV5-1|TRBJ2-2
ASKVAGGTGELF
>13|TRBV27|TRBJ2-7
ASSLRGVAVYEQY
>12|TRBV7-9|TRBJ2-7
ASSPPGTTYEQY
>10|TRBV19|TRBJ1-2
ATRGATRGYT
>13|TRBV28|TRBJ2-3
ASSSPGQGSDTQY
>12|TRBV18|TRBJ2-7
ASSPPWPRREQY
>16|TRBV7-8|TRBJ2-7
ASSLARLAGPNSYEQY
>13|TRBV10-1|TRBJ1-2
ASSESSDRANGYT
>15|TRBV9|TRBJ2-1
ASSVGLAGASYNEQF
>11|TRBV30|TRBJ2-2
ASLTQTAGELF
>14|TRBV6-4|TRBJ2-3
ASSPRLAGGPDTQY
>13|TRBV30|TRBJ2-5
AWSTGLGVPETQY
>9|TRBV30|TRBJ1-3
AWSVLNTIY
>13|TRBV28|TRBJ1-6
ASMGSSSYNSPLH
>13|TRBV5-4|TRBJ1-1
ASSLETGGGTEAF
>12|TRBV29-1|TRBJ2-4
SVEPSTAKNIQY
>14|TRBV10-1|TRBJ1-3
ASSGTGTGPGNTIY
>12|TRBV9|TRBJ1-5
ASSEGVSNQPQH
>12|TRBV27|TRBJ2-7
ASSHGTGGDEQY
>11|TRBV4-2|TRBJ1-1
ASSQEQRTEAF
>15|TRBV9|TRBJ1-6
ASSVGTGGSYNSPLH
>12|TRBV18|TRBJ1-3
ASSPTGGEDTIY
>15|TRBV7-3|TRBJ2-1
ASSYATGTGLYNEQF
>12|TRBV7-9|TRBJ2-5
ASSLVRSGETQY
>13|TRBV27|TRBJ2-1
ASSAGLATYNEQF
>13|TRBV9|TRBJ2-7
ASSVNSGRTYEQY
>14|TRBV9|TRBJ2-1
ASSGGLAGGRNEQF
>12|TRBV7-3|TRBJ1-1
ASSLAGGNTEAF
>13|TRBV19|TRBJ1-1
ASSIGNRLNTEAF
>10|TRBV12-3/TRBV12-4|TRBJ1-1
ASTLYRAEAF
>11|TRBV12-3/TRBV12-4|TRBJ2-2
ASEQGVAGELF
>9|TRBV5-1|TRBJ2-5
ASSSRETQY
>14|TRBV28|TRBJ1-2
ASSPPGTGRNYGYT
>16|TRBV27|TRBJ2-1
ASSLQGLAGVNYNEQF
>15|TRBV5-5|TRBJ2-2
ASSSSLREAFTGELF
>14|TRBV20-1|TRBJ2-7
SASILAGAHNYEQY
>12|TRBV5-1|TRBJ1-2
ASSLQGAYDGYT
>12|TRBV6-6|TRBJ1-2
ASSPGGRVGGYT